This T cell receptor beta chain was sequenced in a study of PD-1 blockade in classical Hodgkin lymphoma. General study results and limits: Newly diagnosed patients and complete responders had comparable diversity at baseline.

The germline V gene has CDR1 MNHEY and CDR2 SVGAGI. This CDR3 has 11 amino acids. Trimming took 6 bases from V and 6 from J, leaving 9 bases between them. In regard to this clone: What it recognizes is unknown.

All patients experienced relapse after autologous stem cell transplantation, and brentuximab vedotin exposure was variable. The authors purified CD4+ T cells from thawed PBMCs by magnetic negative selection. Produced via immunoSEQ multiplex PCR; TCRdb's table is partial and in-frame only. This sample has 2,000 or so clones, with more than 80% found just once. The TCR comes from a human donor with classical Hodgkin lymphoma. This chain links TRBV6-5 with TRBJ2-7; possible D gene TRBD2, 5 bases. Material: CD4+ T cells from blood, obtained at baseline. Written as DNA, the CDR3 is TGTGCCAGCAGGAGGGTTTCCGAGCAGTACTTC. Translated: CASRRVSEQYF.